This TCR beta chain was recovered during a study of T cell responses to AZD1222 COVID-19 vaccine. Produced via immunoSEQ multiplex PCR; TCRdb's table is partial and in-frame only. The sample contains about 120,000 clones, around 89% of which appear only once. Study-wide results and limits: Females made up more of the donors, who were largely white British, and clonal diversity may have come out too low. Repertoire sampling was restricted to post-peak T cell response timepoints. Mapped onto spike, vaccine-associated CD4 TCRs spanned it and were dominant at 160-218 and 743-854. Close to half of all spike-specific TCRs reportedly target regions of the variants that are unmutated.

Looked up from germline, CDR1 is GTSNPN and CDR2 is SVGIG (reference sequence). This CDR3 has 15 residues. V was clipped by 1 base and J by 6 bases, with 15 bases between them. With respect to this clone: Its antigen remains unidentified.

Sequenced here: peripheral blood, sampled on day 0 of MenACWY control vaccination. The chain recombines TRBV30 with TRBJ1-4; no clear D gene. The TCR was taken from an adult in good health. The CDR3 sequence is CAWSGSWPGDEKLFF. The CDR3 nucleotides are TGTGCCTGGAGTGGGTCCTGGCCTGGAGATGAAAAACTGTTTTTT.